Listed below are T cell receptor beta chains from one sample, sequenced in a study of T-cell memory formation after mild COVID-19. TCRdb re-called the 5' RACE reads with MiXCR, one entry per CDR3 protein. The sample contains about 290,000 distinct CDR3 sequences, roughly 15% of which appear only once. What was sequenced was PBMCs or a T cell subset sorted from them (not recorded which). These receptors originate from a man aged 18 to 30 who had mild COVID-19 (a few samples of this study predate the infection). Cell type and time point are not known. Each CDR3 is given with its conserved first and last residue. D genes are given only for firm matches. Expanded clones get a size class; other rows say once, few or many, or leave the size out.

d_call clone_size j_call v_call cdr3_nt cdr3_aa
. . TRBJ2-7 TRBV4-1 TGCGCCAGCAGCCATGGCAGAACCTACCCCTACGAGCAGTACTTC CASSHGRTYPYEQYF
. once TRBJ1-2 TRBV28 TGTGCCAGCAGTTTCGGGCGAACCTACAACTATGGCTACACCTTC CASSFGRTYNYGYTF
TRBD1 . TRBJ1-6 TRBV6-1 TGTGCCAGCAGCACAGGGGGTAATTCACCCCTCCACTTT CASSTGGNSPLHF
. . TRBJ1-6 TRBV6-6 TGTGCCAGCAGTGCCCCGACCCAGGCCCTTCCCCTCCACTTT CASSAPTQALPLHF
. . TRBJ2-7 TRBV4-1 TGCGCCAGCAGCCAAGGGGTCGGGGGTCCCTCCTACGAGCAGTACTTC CASSQGVGGPSYEQYF
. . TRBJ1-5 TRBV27 TGTGCCAGCAGTCCCCTTATGTGGGGGGATCAGCCCCAGCATTTT CASSPLMWGDQPQHF
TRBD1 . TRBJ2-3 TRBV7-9 TGTGCCAGCAGCCCAGGACAGGGCCGGGGGGATACGCAGTATTTT CASSPGQGRGDTQYF
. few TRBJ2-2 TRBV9 TGTGCCAGTGGGCTCTTAGGTGGCGTCGCGAACACCGGGGAGCTGTTTTTT CASGLLGGVANTGELFF
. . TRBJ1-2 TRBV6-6 TGTGCCAGCACACTGGGAGGGAACTATGGCTACACCTTC CASTLGGNYGYTF
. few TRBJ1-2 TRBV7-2 TGTGCCAGCAGCTCATTCCAGGGCGGCTATGGCTACACCTTC CASSSFQGGYGYTF
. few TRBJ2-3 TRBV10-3 TGTGCCATCAGTGTGGGGGCAGATACGCAGTATTTT CAISVGADTQYF
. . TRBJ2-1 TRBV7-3 TGTGCCAGCAGCTTTACGAGCTCCTACAATGAGCAGTTCTTC CASSFTSSYNEQFF
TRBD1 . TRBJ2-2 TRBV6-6 TGTGCCAGCGGGGGACAGGGGCTGGCCGGGGAGCTGTTTTTT CASGGQGLAGELFF
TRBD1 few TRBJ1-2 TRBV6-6 TGTGCCAGCAGTTGGGCTACAGGGGGCGATGGCTACACCTTC CASSWATGGDGYTF
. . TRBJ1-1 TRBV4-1 TGCGCCAGCAGCCTCCGGGAACTGGACACTGAAGCTTTCTTT CASSLRELDTEAFF
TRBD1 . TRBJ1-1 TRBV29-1 TGCAGCGTGCGACCTACAGGGGCCAACACTGAAGCTTTCTTT CSVRPTGANTEAFF